These T cell receptor beta chains were read from a single sample in a study of OX40 agonist ivuxolimab in advanced cancers. The protocol was immunoSEQ multiplex PCR, while the TCRdb copy is restricted to in-frame clones and leaves out a portion. Of roughly 56,000 clones in the sample, approximately 82% were seen once. Sequencing was performed on CD4+ or CD8+ T cells sorted from blood, taken in a trial of the OX40 agonist ivuxolimab. These receptors came from an adult with an advanced solid tumor such as melanoma, head and neck, liver or kidney cancer. The CDR3 runs from the conserved cysteine through the conserved F or W. The D gene is left open where the match is weak. Clone size is not always given. Where it is, it says once, few, many or a class for expanded clones.

CDR3 length: 12
clone size: few
D gene: -
J gene: TRBJ1-1
V gene: TRBV29-1
CDR3 DNA: TGCAGCGTTGACGTGGTGAACACTGAAGCTTTCTTT
CDR3 protein: CSVDVVNTEAFF

CDR3 length: 12
clone size: once
D gene: -
J gene: TRBJ1-2
V gene: TRBV10-2
CDR3 DNA: TGCGCCAGCGGATGGGGGGGCAATGGCTACACCTTC
CDR3 protein: CASGWGGNGYTF

CDR3 length: 14
clone size: -
D gene: -
J gene: TRBJ1-6
V gene: TRBV28
CDR3 DNA: TGTGCCACGAGGGGACCGCCGTATAATTCACCCCTCCACTTT
CDR3 protein: CATRGPPYNSPLHF

CDR3 length: 14
clone size: -
D gene: TRBD2
J gene: TRBJ2-1
V gene: TRBV29-1
CDR3 DNA: TGCAGCGCCCAATTACTAGCGGGAGCCAATGAGCAGTTCTTC
CDR3 protein: CSAQLLAGANEQFF

CDR3 length: 12
clone size: -
D gene: -
J gene: TRBJ1-1
V gene: TRBV6-6
CDR3 DNA: TGTGCCAGCAGTAGGGGCTACACTGAAGCTTTCTTT
CDR3 protein: CASSRGYTEAFF

CDR3 length: 16
clone size: -
D gene: TRBD2
J gene: TRBJ2-1
V gene: TRBV7-2
CDR3 DNA: TGTGCCAGCAGCCCACGGACTAGCGGGAGAAGGAATGAGCAGTTCTTC
CDR3 protein: CASSPRTSGRRNEQFF

CDR3 length: 15
clone size: -
D gene: -
J gene: TRBJ2-7
V gene: TRBV6-5
CDR3 DNA: TGTGCCAGCACCCCAGGGTGGGGGGCCTCCTACGAGCAGTACTTC
CDR3 protein: CASTPGWGASYEQYF

CDR3 length: 15
clone size: few
D gene: -
J gene: TRBJ1-1
V gene: TRBV7-2
CDR3 DNA: TGTGCCAGCAGCTTGACAAGGGACCCCCACACTGAAGCTTTCTTT
CDR3 protein: CASSLTRDPHTEAFF

CDR3 length: 15
clone size: few
D gene: -
J gene: TRBJ1-1
V gene: TRBV18
CDR3 DNA: TGTGCCAGCTCACCAAGACAGGCCCCGAACACTGAAGCTTTCTTT
CDR3 protein: CASSPRQAPNTEAFF

CDR3 length: 17
clone size: medium-sized
D gene: TRBD1
J gene: TRBJ1-2
V gene: TRBV27
CDR3 DNA: TGTGCCAGCAGTGTCCGGGACAGGGGGCTTGGAGGCTATGGCTACACCTTC
CDR3 protein: CASSVRDRGLGGYGYTF

CDR3 length: 14
clone size: -
D gene: TRBD1
J gene: TRBJ2-7
V gene: TRBV7-2
CDR3 DNA: TGTGCCAGCAGAGGACCCGGGACAGCTTACGAGCAGTACTTC
CDR3 protein: CASRGPGTAYEQYF

CDR3 length: 17
clone size: -
D gene: -
J gene: TRBJ1-1
V gene: TRBV7-2
CDR3 DNA: TGTGCCAGCAGCCCCACTCGACAGGCGGGTATGAACACTGAAGCTTTCTTT
CDR3 protein: CASSPTRQAGMNTEAFF

CDR3 length: 16
clone size: -
D gene: TRBD1
J gene: TRBJ2-3
V gene: TRBV5-1
CDR3 DNA: TGCGCCAGCAGCTTGAGACAGGGACGTAGCACAGATACGCAGTATTTT
CDR3 protein: CASSLRQGRSTDTQYF

CDR3 length: 15
clone size: -
D gene: TRBD1
J gene: TRBJ1-1
V gene: TRBV28
CDR3 DNA: TGTGCCAGCAGTTTGGACAGGGGCCGGTACACTGAAGCTTTCTTT
CDR3 protein: CASSLDRGRYTEAFF

CDR3 length: 14
clone size: -
D gene: TRBD1
J gene: TRBJ2-5
V gene: TRBV12-5
CDR3 DNA: TGTGCTAGACAGGGGAGCGTGGGCCAAGAGACCCAGTACTTC
CDR3 protein: CARQGSVGQETQYF

CDR3 length: 12
clone size: -
D gene: -
J gene: TRBJ2-7
V gene: TRBV5-1
CDR3 DNA: TGCGCCAGCAGCTCGTCCACCTACGAGCAGTACTTC
CDR3 protein: CASSSSTYEQYF

CDR3 length: 15
clone size: -
D gene: TRBD2
J gene: TRBJ2-7
V gene: TRBV11-2
CDR3 DNA: TGTGCCAGCAGCTTAGTGGTTAGCGGGAGCTACGAGCAGTACTTC
CDR3 protein: CASSLVVSGSYEQYF

CDR3 length: 12
clone size: -
D gene: -
J gene: TRBJ2-7
V gene: TRBV12-5
CDR3 DNA: TGTGCTAGTGGTTTGACAGAATACGAGCAGTACTTC
CDR3 protein: CASGLTEYEQYF

CDR3 length: 15
clone size: -
D gene: -
J gene: TRBJ1-1
V gene: TRBV14
CDR3 DNA: TGTGCCAGCAGCAAACCGCCTGGGAGAGCGACTGAAGCTTTCTTT
CDR3 protein: CASSKPPGRATEAFF

CDR3 length: 15
clone size: few
D gene: TRBD1
J gene: TRBJ1-6
V gene: TRBV11-2
CDR3 DNA: TGTGCCAGCAGCTTAGGAAGTCGACAGGGTAAACCCCTCCACTTT
CDR3 protein: CASSLGSRQGKPLHF

CDR3 length: 16
clone size: few
D gene: TRBD2
J gene: TRBJ2-1
V gene: TRBV5-4
CDR3 DNA: TGTGCCAGCAGCTTGGGACCTAGCGGGAGCTACAATGAGCAGTTCTTC
CDR3 protein: CASSLGPSGSYNEQFF

CDR3 length: 14
clone size: -
D gene: -
J gene: TRBJ1-1
V gene: TRBV7-2
CDR3 DNA: TGTGCCAGCAGCTTAGTTGGGGTTTGGGTTGAAGCTTTCTTT
CDR3 protein: CASSLVGVWVEAFF

CDR3 length: 13
clone size: -
D gene: -
J gene: TRBJ1-1
V gene: TRBV13
CDR3 DNA: TGTGCCAGCAGCTTAGATCCCGGCACTGAAGCTTTCTTT
CDR3 protein: CASSLDPGTEAFF

CDR3 length: 14
clone size: -
D gene: -
J gene: TRBJ2-7
V gene: TRBV5-1
CDR3 DNA: TGCGCCAGCAGCTTGGTAACCTCCTCCTACGAGCAGTACTTC
CDR3 protein: CASSLVTSSYEQYF

CDR3 length: 13
clone size: -
D gene: -
J gene: TRBJ2-3
V gene: TRBV18
CDR3 DNA: TGTGCCAGCTCACCCATGGGCACAGATACGCAGTATTTT
CDR3 protein: CASSPMGTDTQYF

CDR3 length: 16
clone size: -
D gene: TRBD2
J gene: TRBJ2-7
V gene: TRBV10-2
CDR3 DNA: TGCGCCAGCAGTCCCACGGCGGGAGGGCCCTGGAACGAGCAGTACTTC
CDR3 protein: CASSPTAGGPWNEQYF

CDR3 length: 13
clone size: -
D gene: -
J gene: TRBJ1-1
V gene: TRBV19
CDR3 DNA: TGTGCCAGTACCCTACAGAGGGACACTGAAGCTTTCTTT
CDR3 protein: CASTLQRDTEAFF

CDR3 length: 15
clone size: -
D gene: TRBD2
J gene: TRBJ2-1
V gene: TRBV11-2
CDR3 DNA: TGTGCCAGCAGCTCGACTAGCGGGGGAGACAATGAGCAGTTCTTC
CDR3 protein: CASSSTSGGDNEQFF

CDR3 length: 13
clone size: -
D gene: -
J gene: TRBJ1-2
V gene: TRBV5-4
CDR3 DNA: TGTGCCAGTGACGCCGCGGGCCTGGATGGCTACACCTTC
CDR3 protein: CASDAAGLDGYTF

CDR3 length: 14
clone size: -
D gene: -
J gene: TRBJ1-2
V gene: TRBV6-1
CDR3 DNA: TGTGCCAGCAGTGCCCTAGGACAGTCCTATGGCTACACCTTC
CDR3 protein: CASSALGQSYGYTF

CDR3 length: 13
clone size: -
D gene: -
J gene: TRBJ2-7
V gene: TRBV19
CDR3 DNA: TGTGCCAGTAGCAGAGGGATAGCCTACGAGCAGTACTTC
CDR3 protein: CASSRGIAYEQYF

CDR3 length: 12
clone size: few
D gene: -
J gene: TRBJ1-5
V gene: TRBV28
CDR3 DNA: TGTGCCAGCAGGACAGGCAATCAGCCCCAGCATTTT
CDR3 protein: CASRTGNQPQHF

CDR3 length: 14
clone size: -
D gene: TRBD2
J gene: TRBJ2-7
V gene: TRBV6-1
CDR3 DNA: TGTGCCAGCAAGGTGGGAGGGAGCTCCTACGAGCAGTACTTC
CDR3 protein: CASKVGGSSYEQYF

CDR3 length: 14
clone size: -
D gene: -
J gene: TRBJ1-1
V gene: TRBV27
CDR3 DNA: TGTGCCAGCAGCCCCGCAGGGTTGAACACTGAAGCTTTCTTT
CDR3 protein: CASSPAGLNTEAFF

CDR3 length: 12
clone size: -
D gene: -
J gene: TRBJ1-2
V gene: TRBV6-1
CDR3 DNA: TGTGCCAGCAGTGACAGGGCTGATGGCTACACCTTC
CDR3 protein: CASSDRADGYTF

CDR3 length: 14
clone size: -
D gene: -
J gene: TRBJ1-1
V gene: TRBV28
CDR3 DNA: TGTGCCAGCAGTACCTCCCATGGGGGCACTGAAGCTTTCTTT
CDR3 protein: CASSTSHGGTEAFF

CDR3 length: 16
clone size: once
D gene: -
J gene: TRBJ2-6
V gene: TRBV28
CDR3 DNA: TGTGCTACTGTCCGTGGGGGGCGCGCTGGGGCCAACGTCCTGACTTTC
CDR3 protein: CATVRGGRAGANVLTF

CDR3 length: 13
clone size: -
D gene: -
J gene: TRBJ2-1
V gene: TRBV5-6
CDR3 DNA: TGTGCCAGCAGCTTGGGCCCGGGGTACGAGCAGTTCTTC
CDR3 protein: CASSLGPGYEQFF

CDR3 length: 11
clone size: few
D gene: -
J gene: TRBJ2-3
V gene: TRBV27
CDR3 DNA: TGTGCCAGCAGTAATCCAGATACGCAGTATTTT
CDR3 protein: CASSNPDTQYF

CDR3 length: 18
clone size: -
D gene: TRBD1
J gene: TRBJ1-4
V gene: TRBV4-1
CDR3 DNA: TGCGCCAGCAGCCAAGATCAGTACTTTCAGGGGGCGAGGGGGAAACTGTTTTTT
CDR3 protein: CASSQDQYFQGARGKLFF

CDR3 length: 13
clone size: -
D gene: TRBD1
J gene: TRBJ1-2
V gene: TRBV11-2
CDR3 DNA: TGTGCCAGCAGTTTTAGGGGGCGAGGTGGCTACACCTTC
CDR3 protein: CASSFRGRGGYTF

CDR3 length: 16
clone size: -
D gene: TRBD1
J gene: TRBJ1-4
V gene: TRBV19
CDR3 DNA: TGTGCCAGTAGTATGCCAGGGGGCGCAACTAATGAAAAACTGTTTTTT
CDR3 protein: CASSMPGGATNEKLFF

CDR3 length: 14
clone size: -
D gene: -
J gene: TRBJ2-7
V gene: TRBV9
CDR3 DNA: TGTGCCAGCAGCGTAGCTGGTGGCAGGGAGGTGCAGTACTTC
CDR3 protein: CASSVAGGREVQYF

CDR3 length: 11
clone size: -
D gene: -
J gene: TRBJ2-7
V gene: TRBV6-9
CDR3 DNA: TGTGCCAGCAGTGAACTCCAGAAGCAGTACTTC
CDR3 protein: CASSELQKQYF

CDR3 length: 16
clone size: -
D gene: TRBD1
J gene: TRBJ1-3
V gene: TRBV6-5
CDR3 DNA: TGTGCCAGCAGTTACTCGGGGACAGGGGATGGAAACACCATATATTTT
CDR3 protein: CASSYSGTGDGNTIYF

CDR3 length: 15
clone size: -
D gene: TRBD1
J gene: TRBJ2-1
V gene: TRBV7-2
CDR3 DNA: TGTGCCAGCAGCAACAGGGGTGCGGGTGGCAATGAGCAGTTCTTC
CDR3 protein: CASSNRGAGGNEQFF

CDR3 length: 12
clone size: once
D gene: -
J gene: TRBJ2-1
V gene: TRBV7-3
CDR3 DNA: TGTGCCAGCAGCGCACGAGGGGATGAGCAGTTCTTC
CDR3 protein: CASSARGDEQFF

CDR3 length: 16
clone size: -
D gene: -
J gene: TRBJ1-6
V gene: TRBV7-8
CDR3 DNA: TGTGCCAGCAGCTTAAGGCTCAGGGAAGATTATTCACCCCTCCACTTT
CDR3 protein: CASSLRLREDYSPLHF

CDR3 length: 15
clone size: -
D gene: -
J gene: TRBJ1-4
V gene: TRBV9
CDR3 DNA: TGTGCCAGCAGCACTTCGACAGGAGAGAATGAAAAACTGTTTTTT
CDR3 protein: CASSTSTGENEKLFF

CDR3 length: 15
clone size: -
D gene: -
J gene: TRBJ1-2
V gene: TRBV12-5
CDR3 DNA: TGTGCTAGTGGTTTGGCAGAGTTTACCCTCTATGGCTACACCTTC
CDR3 protein: CASGLAEFTLYGYTF

CDR3 length: 16
clone size: -
D gene: TRBD2
J gene: TRBJ2-2
V gene: TRBV28
CDR3 DNA: TGTGCCAGCAGTCCCGGACTAGCGGGACACACCGGGGAGCTGTTTTTT
CDR3 protein: CASSPGLAGHTGELFF